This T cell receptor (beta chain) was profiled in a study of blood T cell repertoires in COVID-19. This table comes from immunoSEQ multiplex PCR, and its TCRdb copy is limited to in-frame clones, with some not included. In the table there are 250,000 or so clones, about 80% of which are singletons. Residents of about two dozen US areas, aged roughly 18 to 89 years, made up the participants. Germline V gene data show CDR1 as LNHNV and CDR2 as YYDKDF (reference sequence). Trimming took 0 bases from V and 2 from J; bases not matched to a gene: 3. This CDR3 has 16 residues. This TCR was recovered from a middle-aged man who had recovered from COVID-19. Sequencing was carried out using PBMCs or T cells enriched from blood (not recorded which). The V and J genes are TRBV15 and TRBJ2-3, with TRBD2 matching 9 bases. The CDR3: CATSRDLGLATDTQYF. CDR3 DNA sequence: TGTGCCACCAGCAGAGATTTGGGACTAGCCACAGATACGCAGTATTTT.